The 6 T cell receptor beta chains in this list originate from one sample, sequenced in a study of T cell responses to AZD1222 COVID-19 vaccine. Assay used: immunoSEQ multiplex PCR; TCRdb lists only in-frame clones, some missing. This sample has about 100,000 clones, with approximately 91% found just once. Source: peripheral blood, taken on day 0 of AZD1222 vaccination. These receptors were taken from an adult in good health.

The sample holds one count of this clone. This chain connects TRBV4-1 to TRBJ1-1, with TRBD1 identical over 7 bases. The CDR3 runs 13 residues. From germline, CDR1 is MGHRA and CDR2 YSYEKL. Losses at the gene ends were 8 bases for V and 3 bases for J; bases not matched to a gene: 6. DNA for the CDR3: TGCGCCAGCGGACGAGGGGGCGACACTGAAGCTTTCTTT. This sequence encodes CASGRGGDTEAFF.

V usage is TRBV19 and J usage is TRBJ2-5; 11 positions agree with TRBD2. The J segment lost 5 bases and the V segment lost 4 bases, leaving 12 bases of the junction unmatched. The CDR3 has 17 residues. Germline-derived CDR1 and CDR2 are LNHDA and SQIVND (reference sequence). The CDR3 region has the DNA TGTGCCAGTAGTACAGGACTAGCGGGCCACCGATGGGAGACCCAGTACTTC. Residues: CASSTGLAGHRWETQYF.

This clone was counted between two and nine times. CDR3 nucleotide sequence: TGTGCCAGCAGTGATTGGGGGGCTGGTGAAAAACTGTTTTTT. Encoded protein: CASSDWGAGEKLFF. The J gene is TRBJ1-4, the V gene TRBV6-1; weak D call: TRBD1 (6 bases). Between the trimmed V and J ends, which lost 3 bases and 7 bases, there was a span of 12 bases. The CDR3 has 14 residues. CDR1 and CDR2 (germline): MNHNS, SASEGT.

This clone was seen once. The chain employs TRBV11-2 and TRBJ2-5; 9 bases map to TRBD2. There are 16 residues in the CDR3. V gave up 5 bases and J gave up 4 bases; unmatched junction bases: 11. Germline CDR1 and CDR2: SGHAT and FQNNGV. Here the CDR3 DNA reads TGTGCCAGCAGCCCTAGACACATGACTAGCGGAGAGACCCAGTACTTC. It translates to CASSPRHMTSGETQYF. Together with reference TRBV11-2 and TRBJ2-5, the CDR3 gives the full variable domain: EAGVAQSPRYKIIEKRQSVAFWCNPISGHATLYWYQQILGQGPKLLIQFQNNGVVDDSQLPKDRFSAERLKGVDSTLKIQPAKLEDSAVYLCASSPRHMTSGETQYFGPGTRLLVL.

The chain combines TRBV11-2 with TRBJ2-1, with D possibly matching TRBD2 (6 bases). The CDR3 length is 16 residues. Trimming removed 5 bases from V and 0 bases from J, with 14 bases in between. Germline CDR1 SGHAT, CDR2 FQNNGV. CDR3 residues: CASSPGRGSSYNEQFF. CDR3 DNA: TGTGCCAGCAGCCCTGGTCGGGGGTCCTCCTACAATGAGCAGTTCTTC.

CDR3 residues: CATSESGTGIYNQPQHF. CDR3 DNA: TGTGCCACCAGTGAGTCCGGGACAGGGATTTACAATCAGCCCCAGCATTTT. The chain carries TRBV24-1 and TRBJ1-5; 9 bases map to TRBD1. V trimming: 4 bases; J trimming: 3 bases; junction bases outside the gene matches: 9. The CDR3 extends over 17 amino acids. CDR1 is KGHDR and CDR2 is SFDVKD in the germline V gene.